A single sample gave rise to the 4 T cell receptor beta chains below, sequenced in a study of blood T cells in healthy people across ages. Through a sample-barcoded 5' primer and a J-beta primer mix, a second PCR was run for about 6 to 11 cycles. TCRdb called the 5' RACE reads again in MiXCR, with one record for every CDR3 protein. The sample lists 850,000 or so distinct CDR3 sequences; 29% were seen once. Sequencing was performed on blood. All receptors come from a woman older than 75 in good health.

Points on this clonotype: One base away lies a much larger clone, so this may be a sequencing read error. V gene TRBV10-1 combines with J gene TRBJ2-7; 8 bases match TRBD2. Germline V lookup: CDR1 WNHNN, CDR2 SYGVQD (reference sequence). CDR3 length equals 18 residues. The CDR3 sequence: CANSESSFAGGSSYEQYF. CDR3 nucleotides: TGCGCCAACAGTGAGTCGTCCTTTGCGGGGGGATCCTCCTACGAGCAGTACTTC.

The chain combines TRBV3-1 with TRBJ1-2, with 9 bases identical to TRBD1. Germline loops: CDR1 LGHDT, CDR2 YNNKEL (reference sequence). The CDR3 has 13 amino acids. Trimming removed 4 bases from V and 8 bases from J; junction bases left unmatched: 5. The CDR3 is CASSPRQGEGYTF. For the CDR3, the DNA is TGTGCCAGCAGCCCCCGACAGGGGGAGGGCTACACCTTC.

A remark on this clonotype: A single base separates this from a much larger clone, so it may be a read error. This chain uses TRBV7-2 with TRBJ1-1, with D possibly matching TRBD1 (6 bases). Trimming removed 5 bases at V and 1 base at J, with 14 bases between. Per the germline V gene, CDR1 is SGHTA and CDR2 is FQGNSA. This CDR3 contains 15 residues. The CDR3 loop reads CASSPSGGANTEAFF. CDR3 DNA: TGTGCCAGCAGCCCCTCTGGGGGGGCGAACACTGAAGCTTTCTTT. Supplemented by reference TRBV7-2 and TRBJ1-1, the full variable domain reads GAGVSQSPSNKVTEKGKDVELRCDPISGHTALYWYRQSLGQGLEFLIYFQGNSAPDKSGLPSDRFSAERTGGSVSTLTIQRTQQEDSAVYLCASSPSGGANTEAFFGQGTRLTVV.

This clonotype was counted between two and nine times. The chain employs TRBV12-3 or TRBV12-4 and TRBJ1-1; TRBD1 might be the D (5 bases). The CDR3 is 15 residues long. V lost 4 bases, J lost 2 bases, and 14 bases lay in between. The CDR3 bases are TGTGCCAGCAGTTCCGTACAGGACCCAAACACTGAAGCTTTCTTT. This encodes CASSSVQDPNTEAFF.